Below are 31 T cell receptor beta chains sequenced from a single sample in a study of radiotherapy plus CTLA-4 blockade in lung cancer. Libraries were prepared by immunoSEQ multiplex PCR; TCRdb keeps only in-frame clonotypes and omits some of them. The sample has around 95,000 clones, about four fifths seen once. Sequencing used peripheral blood, obtained from a patient treated with radiotherapy plus ipilimumab. The receptors were sampled from a human donor with non-small cell lung cancer who had stable disease on radiotherapy plus ipilimumab.

CDR3 sequence (DNA): TGTGCCAGCAGCTTAGTCGAGGAGGTCACCTACAATGAGCAGTTCTTC. Amino acid sequence: CASSLVEEVTYNEQFF. The J gene is TRBJ2-1, the V gene TRBV7-6; D perhaps matches TRBD2 (5 bases). The CDR3 runs to 16 residues. V was trimmed by 1 base and J by 2 bases, leaving 12 bases between them. The germline CDR1 and CDR2 sequences are SGHVS and FNYEAQ.

This chain connects TRBV19 to TRBJ1-5; D uncertain. V dropped 4 bases and J dropped 7 bases, with 20 bases sitting between them. CDR3 length: 16 residues. CDR1 LNHDA and CDR2 SQIVND come from the germline V gene (reference sequence). The CDR3 here is CASSTGERVGNQPQHF. The CDR3 DNA reads as TGTGCCAGTAGTACCGGGGAGAGGGTGGGTAACCAGCCCCAGCATTTT.

The chain carries TRBV30 and TRBJ2-5; D may match TRBD1 or TRBD2 (7 bases each). With 0 bases removed from V and 5 bases from J, the gap between germline ends came to 13 bases. The CDR3 runs 14 residues. CDR1 and CDR2 (germline): GTSNPN, SVGIG (reference sequence). In DNA, the CDR3 is TGTGCCTGGAGTGTACGCCAGGGGGGGGAGACCCAGTACTTC. This codes for CAWSVRQGGETQYF.

V gene TRBV5-1 combines with J gene TRBJ2-7; 10 bases are shared with TRBD1. The CDR3 extends over 14 amino acids. Per the germline V gene, CDR1 is SGHRS and CDR2 is YFSETQ. With 5 bases clipped from V and 2 bases from J, the junction kept 4 bases outside the gene matches. The CDR3 sequence: CASSQDRGTYEQYF. Written as DNA, the CDR3 is TGCGCCAGCAGTCAGGACAGGGGGACCTACGAGCAGTACTTC. Drawing the rest from reference TRBV5-1 and TRBJ2-7, the complete variable domain is KAGVTQTPRYLIKTRGQQVTLSCSPISGHRSVSWYQQTPGQGLQFLFEYFSETQRNKGNFPGRFSGRQFSNSRSEMNVSTLELGDSALYLCASSQDRGTYEQYFGPGTRLTVT.

The rearrangement uses TRBV4-2 and TRBJ1-1; a weak D match, TRBD1 (6 bases). In germline, CDR1 is LGHNA, CDR2 YNFKEQ. The CDR3 spans 13 residues. Trimming stripped 6 bases from V and 1 base from J, with 9 bases between. CDR3 region: CASSRDKNTEAFF. The CDR3 DNA sequence: TGTGCCAGCAGTCGGGACAAGAACACTGAAGCTTTCTTT.

V gene TRBV7-9 combines with J gene TRBJ2-1, with no clear D. The CDR3 contains 16 residues. V lost 3 bases to trimming and J lost 0 bases, with 12 bases between them. Looked up from germline, CDR1 is SEHNR and CDR2 is FQNEAQ (reference sequence). DNA of the CDR3: TGTGCCAGCAGCTTCTTCACCCTTAGCTCCTACAATGAGCAGTTCTTC. Translated, it gives CASSFFTLSSYNEQFF. Combining the CDR3 with reference TRBV7-9 and TRBJ2-1 gives the whole variable domain DTGVSQNPRHKITKRGQNVTFRCDPISEHNRLYWYRQTLGQGPEFLTYFQNEAQLEKSRLLSDRFSAERPKGSFSTLEIQRTEQGDSAMYLCASSFFTLSSYNEQFFGPGTRLTVL.

The rearrangement joins TRBV28 to TRBJ2-7; D call uncertain. Germline CDR1 reads MDHEN; CDR2 reads SYDVKM. The CDR3 totals 15 residues. The V and J ends lost 3 bases and 9 bases respectively, with 21 bases between them. CDR3 protein: CASSFPGTLGTRQYF. The CDR3 coding sequence is TGTGCCAGCAGTTTTCCCGGAACCTTAGGTACGCGGCAGTACTTC.

This clone has only one observation. The chain has TRBV9 and TRBJ2-1; perhaps TRBD2 as D (6 bases). Per germline, CDR1 SGDLS and CDR2 YYNGEE. Trimming took 0 bases from V and 0 from J, leaving 10 bases between them. The CDR3 consists of 16 residues. The CDR3 nucleotides are TGTGCCAGCAGCGTAGGAGGAGGGAGCTCCTACAATGAGCAGTTCTTC. Its translation is CASSVGGGSSYNEQFF.

This chain connects TRBV7-9 to TRBJ1-1; D perhaps matches TRBD1 (5 bases). The CDR3 length is 12 residues. The germline CDR1 and CDR2 sequences are SEHNR and FQNEAQ (reference sequence). The V end lost 4 bases, the J end lost 10 bases, and 13 bases lay between the germline ends. CDR3 DNA: TGTGCCAGCAGCTCCAGCCAGGGTAGAGCTTTCTTT. Its protein is CASSSSQGRAFF.

The rearrangement uses TRBV6-6 and TRBJ1-1; 8 nucleotides line up with TRBD1. Germline CDR1 MNHNY, CDR2 SVGAGI (reference sequence). J gave up 2 bases and V 2 bases, and 7 bases lay outside the gene matches. This CDR3 contains 16 residues. CDR3 residues: CASSYGTGPQNTEAFF. CDR3 nucleotides: TGTGCCAGCAGTTACGGGACAGGCCCACAAAACACTGAAGCTTTCTTT.

This rearrangement joins TRBV19 to TRBJ2-5, with TRBD1 identical over 12 bases. The CDR3 is 15 amino acids. Germline-derived CDR1 and CDR2 are LNHDA and SQIVND (reference sequence). Trimming cost V 5 bases and J 5 bases; bases outside gene matches: 6. CDR3 bases: TGTGCCAGTAGTTCTGGGACAGGGGGCTATGAGACCCAGTACTTC. It translates to CASSSGTGGYETQYF.

In this sample, this clone turned up a few times. CDR3 region: CASSVGTSGGGETQYF. In nucleotides, the CDR3 is TGCGCCAGCAGCGTCGGGACTAGCGGGGGCGGGGAGACCCAGTACTTC. This sequence joins TRBV5-1 and TRBJ2-5; 14 nucleotides align to TRBD2. This CDR3 is 16 amino acids long. J was trimmed by 5 bases and V by 4 bases; bases with no gene match: 7. Germline CDR1 reads SGHRS; CDR2 reads YFSETQ.

The V call is TRBV28, the J call TRBJ1-3, with D maybe TRBD1 (5 bases). Germline CDR1 reads MDHEN; CDR2 reads SYDVKM. The CDR3 is 15 residues long. V was pared by 1 base and J by 0 bases, with 7 bases between. The CDR3 sequence is CASSLSGTSGNTIYF. For the CDR3, the DNA is TGTGCCAGCAGTTTATCAGGGACCTCTGGAAACACCATATATTTT.

The J gene is TRBJ2-7, the V gene TRBV6-1, with a weak D call TRBD2 (5 bases). This CDR3 spans 11 amino acids. Trimming removed 8 bases from V and 5 bases from J, with 10 bases in between. Germline V gene lookup returns CDR1 MNHNS and CDR2 SASEGT. The CDR3: CASQGRDEQYF. In DNA, the CDR3 is TGTGCCAGCCAAGGGCGGGACGAGCAGTACTTC.

The V and J genes are TRBV6-1 and TRBJ2-7, with 10 bases that match TRBD1. This CDR3 region has 14 residues. The V gene's germline CDR1 is MNHNS and CDR2 SASEGT. The V segment lost 5 bases and the J segment 3 bases; nucleotides outside the gene matches: 4. DNA of the CDR3: TGTGCCAGCAGTAGGGACAGGGGTAGCTACGAGCAGTACTTC. Its translation is CASSRDRGSYEQYF.

This chain uses TRBV5-1 with TRBJ2-3; TRBD2 agrees at 9 bases. Germline V gene data show CDR1 as SGHRS and CDR2 as YFSETQ. The CDR3 covers 17 residues. After removal of 4 bases from V and 5 bases from J, the junction contained 14 bases not matched to a gene. The DNA of the CDR3 is TGCGCCAGCAGCCCCAGAATAGCGGGAGATAAAATAGATACGCAGTATTTT. Its protein product is CASSPRIAGDKIDTQYF.

CDR3 bases: TGTGCCACCAGCAGAGATCTATCGTATGAGCAGTTCTTC. It translates to CATSRDLSYEQFF. The rearrangement uses TRBV15 and TRBJ2-1; D uncertain. V lost 0 bases and J lost 8, with 8 bases in between. CDR3 length equals 13 residues. CDR1 and CDR2 from the germline V gene are LNHNV and YYDKDF (reference sequence).

The CDR3 DNA reads TGTGCCAGCAGTCCTACAGGGGTGGGAAGAAACACCATATATTTT. Translation gives CASSPTGVGRNTIYF. The gene calls are TRBV6-6 and TRBJ1-3, with 7 bases aligning to TRBD1. With 5 bases clipped from V and 5 bases from J, the junction kept 9 bases outside the gene matches. Germline values: CDR1 MNHNY, CDR2 SVGAGI (reference sequence). This CDR3 is built from 15 residues.

The chain is built from TRBV19 and TRBJ1-6, with 7 bases lining up with TRBD1. Trimming took 5 bases from V and 8 from J; bases not matched to a gene: 9. Per germline, CDR1 LNHDA and CDR2 SQIVND (reference sequence). The CDR3 consists of 15 residues. The CDR3 here is CASSASGQLDSPLHF. In DNA, the CDR3 is TGTGCCAGTAGTGCGTCGGGACAGCTTGATTCACCCCTCCACTTT. The whole variable domain, remainder taken from reference TRBV19 and TRBJ1-6, is DGGITQSPKYLFRKEGQNVTLSCEQNLNHDAMYWYRQDPGQGLRLIYYSQIVNDFQKGDIAEGYSVSREKKESFPLTVTSAQKNPTAFYLCASSASGQLDSPLHFGNGTRLTVT.

This clone was recorded once. The V gene is TRBV4-2, the J gene TRBJ2-5, with 15 positions matching TRBD2. Germline assignment: CDR1 LGHNA and CDR2 YNFKEQ. CDR3 size: 18 residues. The V and J ends lost 1 base and 5 bases, in that order; junction bases with no gene match: 8. The chain's CDR3 is CASSQGDGTSGRRETQYF. CDR3 sequence (DNA): TGTGCCAGCAGCCAAGGGGATGGGACTAGCGGGAGGAGGGAGACCCAGTACTTC.

V is TRBV25-1 and J is TRBJ1-2, with 9 bases that match TRBD1. This CDR3 is 14 amino acids long. Germline V CDR1 and CDR2: MGHDK, SYGVNS. The V segment lost 5 bases and the J segment 2 bases; nucleotides outside the gene matches: 3. CDR3 protein: CASSPTGGNYGYTF. CDR3 DNA: TGTGCCAGCAGTCCTACAGGGGGCAACTATGGCTACACCTTC.

The chain uses TRBV30 and TRBJ1-2; D not certain. V gave up 0 bases and J gave up 0 bases, with 8 bases separating them. This CDR3 contains 14 residues. The germline V gene encodes CDR1 GTSNPN and CDR2 SVGIG (reference sequence). The CDR3 DNA sequence: TGTGCCTGGAGTGTAGGGTATTCTAACTATGGCTACACCTTC. Encoded protein: CAWSVGYSNYGYTF.

The genes are TRBV11-3 and TRBJ2-1; 12 bases line up with TRBD1. The CDR3 runs to 16 residues. The V gene end was trimmed by 5 bases and the J gene end by 6 bases; junction bases not matched to a gene: 8. Germline V gene data show CDR1 as SGHNT and CDR2 as YENEEA. The CDR3 sequence: CASSHQRDRGRNEQFF. As DNA, the CDR3 is TGTGCCAGCAGCCATCAACGGGACAGGGGGCGCAATGAGCAGTTCTTC.

V is TRBV25-1 and J is TRBJ2-5; no firm D call. Germline V gene sequence: CDR1 MGHDK, CDR2 SYGVNS. Trimming cost V 5 bases and J 2 bases, with 9 bases left between them. There are 13 residues in the CDR3. The DNA of the CDR3 is TGTGCCAGCAGTAAAACTTTACAAGAGACCCAGTACTTC. Translated: CASSKTLQETQYF.

J is TRBJ2-7 and V is TRBV27, with TRBD1 matching over 8 bases. The germline gives CDR1 MNHEY, CDR2 SMNVEV (reference sequence). There are 16 residues in the CDR3. V trimming: 1 base; J trimming: 2 bases; junction bases outside the gene matches: 7. The CDR3 sequence is CASSLLGDRGAYEQYF. The CDR3 DNA reads as TGTGCCAGCAGTTTATTAGGAGACAGGGGAGCCTACGAGCAGTACTTC.

This chain joins TRBV4-2 and TRBJ2-1, with a tentative D call TRBD2 (6 bases). V was trimmed by 2 bases and J by 4 bases, leaving 9 bases between them. The CDR3 extends over 14 amino acids. Germline V gives CDR1 LGHNA, CDR2 YNFKEQ. CDR3 sequence: CASSQSRGYNEQFF. DNA of the CDR3: TGTGCCAGCAGCCAATCCCGGGGGTACAATGAGCAGTTCTTC.

Written as DNA, the CDR3 is TGTGCCAGCAGCTTAAGGTCTAGCGACACCGGGGAGCTGTTTTTT. This sequence encodes CASSLRSSDTGELFF. The V call is TRBV7-3, the J call TRBJ2-2; D possibly corresponds to TRBD2 (6 bases). Deletions cut 1 base from V and 3 bases from J, with 9 bases between. Per the germline V gene, CDR1 is SGHTA and CDR2 is FQGTGA. The CDR3 has 15 residues.

This chain links TRBV29-1 with TRBJ1-1, with no clear D. V shed 5 bases and J shed 4 bases, with 11 bases lying between them. The CDR3 sequence is 12 residues long. Germline loops: CDR1 SQVTM, CDR2 ANQGSEA. The CDR3 reads CSVQEGFTEAFF. The CDR3, as DNA: TGCAGCGTTCAGGAGGGATTCACTGAAGCTTTCTTT.

This clone came up once. The chain has TRBV30 and TRBJ1-1; TRBD1 might be the D (5 bases). The V and J ends lost 4 bases and 4 bases respectively, with 16 bases between them. Germline values: CDR1 GTSNPN, CDR2 SVGIG (reference sequence). This CDR3 is 14 amino acids long. The CDR3 region is CAWTSRQGGTEAFF. The CDR3 nucleotides are TGTGCCTGGACTTCCCGGCAGGGAGGCACTGAAGCTTTCTTT.

V gene TRBV4-2 combines with J gene TRBJ2-1; 14 bases map to TRBD2. V shed 0 bases, J shed 7 bases, and the junction held 5 bases outside the gene matches. The CDR3 has 17 residues. The V gene's germline CDR1 is LGHNA and CDR2 YNFKEQ. The chain's CDR3 is CASSQEAGTSGSNEQFF. The DNA of the CDR3 is TGTGCCAGCAGCCAAGAGGCCGGGACTAGCGGGAGTAATGAGCAGTTCTTC.

V and J are TRBV12-2 and TRBJ2-1. TRBV12-2 is noted as a pseudogene. The CDR3 loop spans 19 amino acids. The CDR3 is CASRLADGDGAYSYNEQFF. The CDR3 coding sequence is TGTGCAAGTCGCTTAGCGGATGGGGACGGGGCTTACTCCTACAATGAGCAGTTCTTC.